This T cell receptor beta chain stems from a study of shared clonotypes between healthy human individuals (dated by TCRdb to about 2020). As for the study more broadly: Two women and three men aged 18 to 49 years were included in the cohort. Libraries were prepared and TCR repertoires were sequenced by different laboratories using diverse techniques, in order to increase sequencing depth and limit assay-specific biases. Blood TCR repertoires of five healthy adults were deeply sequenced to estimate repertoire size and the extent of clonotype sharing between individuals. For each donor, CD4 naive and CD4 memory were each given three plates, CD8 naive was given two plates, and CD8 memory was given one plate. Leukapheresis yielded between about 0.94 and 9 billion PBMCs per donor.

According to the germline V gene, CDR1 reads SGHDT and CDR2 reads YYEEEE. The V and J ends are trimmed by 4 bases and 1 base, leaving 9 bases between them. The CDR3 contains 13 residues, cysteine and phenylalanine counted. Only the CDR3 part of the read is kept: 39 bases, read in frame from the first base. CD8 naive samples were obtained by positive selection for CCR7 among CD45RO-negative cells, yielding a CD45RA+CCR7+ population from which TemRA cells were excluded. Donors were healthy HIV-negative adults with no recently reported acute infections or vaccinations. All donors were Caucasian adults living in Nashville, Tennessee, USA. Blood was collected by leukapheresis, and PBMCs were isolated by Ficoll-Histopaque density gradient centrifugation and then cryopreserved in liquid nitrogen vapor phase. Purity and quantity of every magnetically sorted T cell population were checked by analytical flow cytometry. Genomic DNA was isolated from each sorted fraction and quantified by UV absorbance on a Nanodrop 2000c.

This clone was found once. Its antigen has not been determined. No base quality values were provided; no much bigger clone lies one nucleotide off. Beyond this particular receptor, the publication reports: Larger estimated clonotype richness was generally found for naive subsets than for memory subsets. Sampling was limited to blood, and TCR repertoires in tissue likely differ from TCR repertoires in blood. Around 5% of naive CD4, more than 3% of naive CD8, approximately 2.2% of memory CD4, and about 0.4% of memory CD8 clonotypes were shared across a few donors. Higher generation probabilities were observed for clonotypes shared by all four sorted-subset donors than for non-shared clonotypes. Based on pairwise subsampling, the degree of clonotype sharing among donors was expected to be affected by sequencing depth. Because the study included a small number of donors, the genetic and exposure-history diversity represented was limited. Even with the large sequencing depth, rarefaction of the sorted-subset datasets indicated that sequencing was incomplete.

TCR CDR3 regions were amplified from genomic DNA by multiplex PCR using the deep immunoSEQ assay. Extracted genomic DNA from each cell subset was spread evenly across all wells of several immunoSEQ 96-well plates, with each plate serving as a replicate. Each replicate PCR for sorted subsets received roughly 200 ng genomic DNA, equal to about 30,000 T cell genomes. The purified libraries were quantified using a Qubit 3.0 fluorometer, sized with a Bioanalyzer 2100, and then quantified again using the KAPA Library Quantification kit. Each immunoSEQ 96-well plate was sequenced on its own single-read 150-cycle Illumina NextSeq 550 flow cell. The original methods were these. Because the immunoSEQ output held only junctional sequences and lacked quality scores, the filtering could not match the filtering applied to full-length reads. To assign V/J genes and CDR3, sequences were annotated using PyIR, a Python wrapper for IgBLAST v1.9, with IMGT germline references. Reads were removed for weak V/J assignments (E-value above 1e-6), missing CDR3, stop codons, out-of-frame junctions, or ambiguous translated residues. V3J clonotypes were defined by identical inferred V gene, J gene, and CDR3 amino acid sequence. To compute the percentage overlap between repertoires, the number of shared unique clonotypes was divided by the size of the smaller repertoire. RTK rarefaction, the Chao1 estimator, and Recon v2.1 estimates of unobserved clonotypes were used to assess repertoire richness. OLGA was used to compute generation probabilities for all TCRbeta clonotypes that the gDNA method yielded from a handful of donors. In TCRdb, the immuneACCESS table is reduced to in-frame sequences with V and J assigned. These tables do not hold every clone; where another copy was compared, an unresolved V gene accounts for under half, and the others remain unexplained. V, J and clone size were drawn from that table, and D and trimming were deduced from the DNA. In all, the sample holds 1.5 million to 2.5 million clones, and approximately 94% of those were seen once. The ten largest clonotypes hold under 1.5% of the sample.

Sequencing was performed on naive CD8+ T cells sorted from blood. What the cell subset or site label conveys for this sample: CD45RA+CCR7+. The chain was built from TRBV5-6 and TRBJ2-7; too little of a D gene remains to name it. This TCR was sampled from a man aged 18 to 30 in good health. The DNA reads TGTGCCAGCAGCGTCCAGGTATCCTACGAGCAGTACTTC. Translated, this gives CASSVQVSYEQYF.